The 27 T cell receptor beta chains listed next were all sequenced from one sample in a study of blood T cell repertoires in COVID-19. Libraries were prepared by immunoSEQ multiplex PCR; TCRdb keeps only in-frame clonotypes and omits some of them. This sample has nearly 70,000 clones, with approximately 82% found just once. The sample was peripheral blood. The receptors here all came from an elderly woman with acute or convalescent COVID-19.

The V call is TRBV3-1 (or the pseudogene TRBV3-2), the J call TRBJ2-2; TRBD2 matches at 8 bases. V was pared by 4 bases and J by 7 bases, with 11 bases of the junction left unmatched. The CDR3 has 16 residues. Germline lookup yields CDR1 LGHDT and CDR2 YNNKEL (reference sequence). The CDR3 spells CASSPLPGGEGGELFF. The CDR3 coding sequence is TGTGCCAGCAGCCCACTCCCCGGGGGGGAGGGCGGGGAGCTGTTTTTT.

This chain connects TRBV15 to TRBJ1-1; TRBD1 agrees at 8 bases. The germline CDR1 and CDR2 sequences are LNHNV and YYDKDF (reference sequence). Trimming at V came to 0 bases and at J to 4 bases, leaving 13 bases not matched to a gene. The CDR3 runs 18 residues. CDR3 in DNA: TGTGCCACCAGCAGAGACCTCCTCGACAGGGGAATAGGCACTGAAGCTTTCTTT. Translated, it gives CATSRDLLDRGIGTEAFF.

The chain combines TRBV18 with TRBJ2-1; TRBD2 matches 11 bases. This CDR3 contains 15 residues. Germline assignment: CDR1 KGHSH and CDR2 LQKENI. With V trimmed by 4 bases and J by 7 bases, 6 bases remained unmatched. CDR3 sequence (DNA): TGTGCCAGCTCACAGGGACTAGCGGAGGGTAATGAGCAGTTCTTC. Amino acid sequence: CASSQGLAEGNEQFF.

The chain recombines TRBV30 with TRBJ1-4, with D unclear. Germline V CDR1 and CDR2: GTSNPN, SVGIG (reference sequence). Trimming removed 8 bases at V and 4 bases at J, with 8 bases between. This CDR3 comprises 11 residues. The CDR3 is CAGDFNEKLFF. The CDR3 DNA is TGTGCCGGAGATTTTAATGAAAAACTGTTTTTT.

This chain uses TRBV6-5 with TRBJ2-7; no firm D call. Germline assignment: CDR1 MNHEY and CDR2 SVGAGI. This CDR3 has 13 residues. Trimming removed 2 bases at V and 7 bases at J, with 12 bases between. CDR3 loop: CASSYAAAREQYF. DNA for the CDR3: TGTGCCAGCAGTTACGCGGCGGCTCGGGAGCAGTACTTC.

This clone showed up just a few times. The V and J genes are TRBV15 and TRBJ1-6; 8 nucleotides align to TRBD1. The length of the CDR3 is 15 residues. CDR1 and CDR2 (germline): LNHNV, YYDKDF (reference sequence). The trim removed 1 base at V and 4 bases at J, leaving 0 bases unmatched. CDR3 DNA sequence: TGTGCCACCAGCAGAGGGGACAGGTATAATTCACCCCTCCACTTT. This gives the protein CATSRGDRYNSPLHF.

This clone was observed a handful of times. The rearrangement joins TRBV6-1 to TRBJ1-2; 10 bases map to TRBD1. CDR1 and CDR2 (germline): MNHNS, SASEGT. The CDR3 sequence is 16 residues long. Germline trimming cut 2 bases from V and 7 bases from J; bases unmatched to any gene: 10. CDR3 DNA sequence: TGTGCCAGCAGTGAACCCTGGGACAGGGGAAAAGGTGGCTACACCTTC. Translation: CASSEPWDRGKGGYTF.

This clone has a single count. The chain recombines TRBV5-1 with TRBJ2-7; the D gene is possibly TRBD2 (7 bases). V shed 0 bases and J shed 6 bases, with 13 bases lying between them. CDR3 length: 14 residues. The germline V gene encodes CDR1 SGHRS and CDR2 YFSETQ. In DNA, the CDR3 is TGCGCCAGCAGCTTGGTGGGGGGGCGAGGCGAGCAGTACTTC. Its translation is CASSLVGGRGEQYF.

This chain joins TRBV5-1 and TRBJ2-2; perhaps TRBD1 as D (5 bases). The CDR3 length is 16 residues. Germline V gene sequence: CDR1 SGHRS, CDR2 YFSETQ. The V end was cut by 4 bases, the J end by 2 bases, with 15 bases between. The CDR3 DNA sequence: TGCGCCAGCAGCCGGACCCAGGGTGTCAACACCGGGGAGCTGTTTTTT. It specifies CASSRTQGVNTGELFF.

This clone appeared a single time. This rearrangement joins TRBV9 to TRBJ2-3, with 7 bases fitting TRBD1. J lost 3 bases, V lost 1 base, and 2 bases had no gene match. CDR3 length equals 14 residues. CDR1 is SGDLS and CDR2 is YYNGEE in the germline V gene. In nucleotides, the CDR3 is TGTGCCAGCAGCGTAAAGGGGGCAACAGATACGCAGTATTTT. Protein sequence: CASSVKGATDTQYF.

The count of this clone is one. The CDR3 spells CASSKDRLVYGYTF. CDR3 DNA: TGTGCCAGTAGTAAAGACAGACTCGTTTATGGCTACACCTTC. The chain links TRBV19 to TRBJ1-2, with D possibly TRBD1 on 5 matching bases. The CDR3 consists of 14 residues. Germline lookup yields CDR1 LNHDA and CDR2 SQIVND (reference sequence). Trimming left V 4 bases short and J 5 bases short, with 14 bases between.

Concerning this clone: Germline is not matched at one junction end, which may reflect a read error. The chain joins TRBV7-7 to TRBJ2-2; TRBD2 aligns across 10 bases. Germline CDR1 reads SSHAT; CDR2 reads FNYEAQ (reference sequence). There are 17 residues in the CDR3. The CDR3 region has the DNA TGTGCTAGCAGCTTAGTTCTAGCGGGGGAATACACCGGGGAGCTGTTTTTT. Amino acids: CASSLVLAGEYTGELFF.

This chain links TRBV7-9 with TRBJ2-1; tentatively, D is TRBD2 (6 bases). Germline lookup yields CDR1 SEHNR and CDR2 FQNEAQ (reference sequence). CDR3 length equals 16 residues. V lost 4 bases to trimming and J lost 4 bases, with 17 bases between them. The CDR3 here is CASSSGGMTAYNEQFF. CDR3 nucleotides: TGTGCCAGCAGCTCTGGGGGGATGACAGCTTACAATGAGCAGTTCTTC.

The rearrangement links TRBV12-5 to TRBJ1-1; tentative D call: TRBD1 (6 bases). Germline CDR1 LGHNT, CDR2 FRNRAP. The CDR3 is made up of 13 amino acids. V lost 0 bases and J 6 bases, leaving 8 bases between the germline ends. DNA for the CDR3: TGTGCTAGTGGTTTGGTACAGGGCTCTGAAGCTTTCTTT. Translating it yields CASGLVQGSEAFF.

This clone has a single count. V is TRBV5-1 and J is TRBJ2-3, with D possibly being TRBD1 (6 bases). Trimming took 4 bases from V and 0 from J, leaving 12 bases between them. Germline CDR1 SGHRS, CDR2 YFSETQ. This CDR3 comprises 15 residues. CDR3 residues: CASSTRTASTDTQYF. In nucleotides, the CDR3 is TGCGCCAGCAGCACAAGGACAGCTAGCACAGATACGCAGTATTTT.

In DNA form, the CDR3 reads TGTGCCAGCAGACAGGGGCTGGCAGAGACCCAGTACTTC. Translation: CASRQGLAETQYF. The V and J genes are TRBV5-4 and TRBJ2-5, with 7 bases that match TRBD1. The CDR3 length is 13 residues. CDR1 is SGHNT and CDR2 is YYREEE in the germline V gene (reference sequence). The V segment lost 5 bases and the J segment 4 bases; nucleotides outside the gene matches: 5.

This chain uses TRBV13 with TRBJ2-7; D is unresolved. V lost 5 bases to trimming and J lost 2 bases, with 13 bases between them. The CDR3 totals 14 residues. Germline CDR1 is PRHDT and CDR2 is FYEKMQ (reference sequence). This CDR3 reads CASSRLQAAYEQYF. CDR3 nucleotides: TGTGCCAGCAGCCGGCTGCAGGCCGCCTACGAGCAGTACTTC. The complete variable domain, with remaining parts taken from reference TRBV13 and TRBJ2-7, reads AAGVIQSPRHLIKEKRETATLKCYPIPRHDTVYWYQQGPGQDPQFLISFYEKMQSDKGSIPDRFSAQQFSDYHSELNMSSLELGDSALYFCASSRLQAAYEQYFGPGTRLTVT.

CDR3 nucleotide sequence: TGTGCCAGCAGCAGCGGGACAAGCGGAAACACCATATATTTT. This encodes CASSSGTSGNTIYF. J is TRBJ1-3 and V is TRBV6-5, with D possibly TRBD1 on 6 matching bases. Trimming took 6 bases from V and 4 from J, leaving 13 bases between them. The CDR3 extends over 14 amino acids. Germline V gene lookup returns CDR1 MNHEY and CDR2 SVGAGI.

The CDR3 is CASTLTWRGGTDTQYF. The DNA for the CDR3 is TGTGCCAGCACCCTAACGTGGCGGGGGGGCACAGATACGCAGTATTTT. This chain joins TRBV2 and TRBJ2-3; the match to TRBD2 covers 8 bases. J was trimmed by 1 base and V by 7 bases; bases with no gene match: 10. Germline CDR1 SNHLY, CDR2 FYNNEI. This CDR3 comprises 16 residues.

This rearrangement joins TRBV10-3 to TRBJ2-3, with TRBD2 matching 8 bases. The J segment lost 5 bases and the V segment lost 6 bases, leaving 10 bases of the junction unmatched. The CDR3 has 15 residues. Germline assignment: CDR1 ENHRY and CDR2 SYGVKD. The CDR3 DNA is TGTGCCATCAGCGAGGGACTAGTGGGTCGAGATACGCAGTATTTT. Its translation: CAISEGLVGRDTQYF.

In DNA, the CDR3 is TGTGCCAGCAGCCAAGTAACAGGGGCCCCCGGGGAGCTGTTTTTT. Protein: CASSQVTGAPGELFF. The chain recombines TRBV14 with TRBJ2-2; 7 bases agree with TRBD1. V shed 1 base and J 6 bases; nucleotides not matched to a gene: 5. This CDR3 has 15 residues. Germline V gives CDR1 SGHDN, CDR2 FVKESK.

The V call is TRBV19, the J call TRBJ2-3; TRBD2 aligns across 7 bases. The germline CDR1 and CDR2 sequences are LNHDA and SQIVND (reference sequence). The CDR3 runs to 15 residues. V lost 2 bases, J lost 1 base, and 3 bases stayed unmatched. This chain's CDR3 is CASSILAGGTDTQYF. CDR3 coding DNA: TGTGCCAGTAGTATACTGGCGGGGGGCACAGATACGCAGTATTTT.

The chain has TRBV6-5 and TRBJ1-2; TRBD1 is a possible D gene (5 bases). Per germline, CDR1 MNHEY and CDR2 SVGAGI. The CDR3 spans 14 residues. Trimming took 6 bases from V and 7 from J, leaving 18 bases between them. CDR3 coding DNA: TGTGCCAGCAGCAAGGAACAGGCACGTCTTGGCTACACCTTC. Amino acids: CASSKEQARLGYTF.

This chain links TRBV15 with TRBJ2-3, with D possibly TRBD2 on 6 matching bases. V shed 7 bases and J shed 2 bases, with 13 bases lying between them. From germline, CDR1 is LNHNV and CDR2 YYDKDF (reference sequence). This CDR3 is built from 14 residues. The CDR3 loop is CATNRRVDTDTQYF. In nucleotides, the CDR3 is TGTGCCACCAACAGGAGGGTCGACACAGATACGCAGTATTTT.

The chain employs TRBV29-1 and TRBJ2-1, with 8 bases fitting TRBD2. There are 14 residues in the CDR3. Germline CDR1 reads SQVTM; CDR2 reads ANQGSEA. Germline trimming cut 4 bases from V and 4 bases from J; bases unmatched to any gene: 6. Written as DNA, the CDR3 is TGCAGCGTTGCTGCGGGGGGACTATACAATGAGCAGTTCTTC. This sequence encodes CSVAAGGLYNEQFF.

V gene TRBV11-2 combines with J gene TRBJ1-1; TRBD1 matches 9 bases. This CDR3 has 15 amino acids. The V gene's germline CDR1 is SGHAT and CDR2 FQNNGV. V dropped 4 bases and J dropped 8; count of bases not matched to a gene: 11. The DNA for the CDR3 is TGTGCCAGCAGCTCCCGGACAGGGGCCAATATAGAAGCTTTCTTT. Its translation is CASSSRTGANIEAFF.

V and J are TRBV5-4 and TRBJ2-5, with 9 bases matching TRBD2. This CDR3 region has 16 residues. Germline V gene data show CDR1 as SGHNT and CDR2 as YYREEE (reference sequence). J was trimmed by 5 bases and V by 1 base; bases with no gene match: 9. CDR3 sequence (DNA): TGTGCCAGCAGCTTGCTTGGCGGGGGGGCCGGGGAGACCCAGTACTTC. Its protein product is CASSLLGGGAGETQYF.